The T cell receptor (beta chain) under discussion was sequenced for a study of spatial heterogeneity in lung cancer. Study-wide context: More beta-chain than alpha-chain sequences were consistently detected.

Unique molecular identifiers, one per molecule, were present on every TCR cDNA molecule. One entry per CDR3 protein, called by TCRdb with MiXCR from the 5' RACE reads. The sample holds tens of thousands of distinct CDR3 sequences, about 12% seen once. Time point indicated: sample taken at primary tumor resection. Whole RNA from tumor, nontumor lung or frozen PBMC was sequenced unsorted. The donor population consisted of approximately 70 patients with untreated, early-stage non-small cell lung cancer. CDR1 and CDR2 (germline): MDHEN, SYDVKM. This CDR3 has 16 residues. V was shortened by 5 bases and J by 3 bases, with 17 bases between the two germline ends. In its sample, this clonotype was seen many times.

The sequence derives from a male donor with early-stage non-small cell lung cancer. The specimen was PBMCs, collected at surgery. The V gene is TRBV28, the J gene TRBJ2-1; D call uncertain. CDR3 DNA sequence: TGTGCCAGCAGTCCCCCCGGGCAGAGAGGCTACAATGAGCAGTTCTTC. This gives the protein CASSPPGQRGYNEQFF.